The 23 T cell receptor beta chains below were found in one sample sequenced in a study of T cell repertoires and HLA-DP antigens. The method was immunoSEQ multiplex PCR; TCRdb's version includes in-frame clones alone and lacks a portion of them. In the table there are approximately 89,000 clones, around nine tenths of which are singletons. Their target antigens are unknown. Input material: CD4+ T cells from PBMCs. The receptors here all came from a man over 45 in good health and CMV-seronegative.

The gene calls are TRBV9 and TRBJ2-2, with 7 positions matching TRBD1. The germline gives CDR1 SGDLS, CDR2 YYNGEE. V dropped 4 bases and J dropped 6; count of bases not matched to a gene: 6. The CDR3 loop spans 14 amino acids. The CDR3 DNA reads TGTGCCAGCAGCTTCACAGGGGCGGCCGGGGAGCTGTTTTTT. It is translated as CASSFTGAAGELFF.

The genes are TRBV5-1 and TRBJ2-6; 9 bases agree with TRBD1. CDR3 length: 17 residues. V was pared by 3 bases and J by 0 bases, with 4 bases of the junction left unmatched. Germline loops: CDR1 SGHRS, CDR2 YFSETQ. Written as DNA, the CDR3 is TGCGCCAGCAGCTCTCGGACAGGGGACTCTGGGGCCAACGTCCTGACTTTC. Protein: CASSSRTGDSGANVLTF.

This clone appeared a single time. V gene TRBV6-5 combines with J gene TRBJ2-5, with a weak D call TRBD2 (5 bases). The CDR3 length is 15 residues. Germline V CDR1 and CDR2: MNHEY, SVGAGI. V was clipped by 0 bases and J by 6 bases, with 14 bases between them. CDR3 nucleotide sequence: TGTGCCAGCAGTTACTCGTGGGCCGACGGGAAGACCCAGTACTTC. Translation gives CASSYSWADGKTQYF.

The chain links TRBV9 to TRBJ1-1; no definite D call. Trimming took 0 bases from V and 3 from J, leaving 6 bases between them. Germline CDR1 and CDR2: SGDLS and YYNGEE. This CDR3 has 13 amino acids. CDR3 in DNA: TGTGCCAGCAGCGTAGAGCCTTACACTGAAGCTTTCTTT. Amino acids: CASSVEPYTEAFF.

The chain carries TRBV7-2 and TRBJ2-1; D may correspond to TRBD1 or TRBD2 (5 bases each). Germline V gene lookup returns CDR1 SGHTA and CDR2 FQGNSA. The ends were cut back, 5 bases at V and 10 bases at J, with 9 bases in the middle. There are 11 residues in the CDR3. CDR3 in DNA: TGTGCCAGCAGCCCGGGGACCGAGCAGTTCTTC. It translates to CASSPGTEQFF. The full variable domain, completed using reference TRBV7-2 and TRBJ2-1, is GAGVSQSPSNKVTEKGKDVELRCDPISGHTALYWYRQSLGQGLEFLIYFQGNSAPDKSGLPSDRFSAERTGGSVSTLTIQRTQQEDSAVYLCASSPGTEQFFGPGTRLTVL.

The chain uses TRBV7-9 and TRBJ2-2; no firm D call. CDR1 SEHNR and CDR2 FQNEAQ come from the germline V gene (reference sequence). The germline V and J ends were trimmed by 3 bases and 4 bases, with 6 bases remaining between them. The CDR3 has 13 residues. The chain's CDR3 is CASSFSLTGELFF. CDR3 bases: TGTGCCAGCAGCTTTTCCCTCACCGGGGAGCTGTTTTTT.

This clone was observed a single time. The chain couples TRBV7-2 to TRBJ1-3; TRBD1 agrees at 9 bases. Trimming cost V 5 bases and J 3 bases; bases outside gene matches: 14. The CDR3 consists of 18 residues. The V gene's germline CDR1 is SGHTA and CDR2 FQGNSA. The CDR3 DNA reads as TGTGCCAGCAGCCGACGGACAGGGGACGTCGACCTTGGAAACACCATATATTTT. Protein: CASSRRTGDVDLGNTIYF.

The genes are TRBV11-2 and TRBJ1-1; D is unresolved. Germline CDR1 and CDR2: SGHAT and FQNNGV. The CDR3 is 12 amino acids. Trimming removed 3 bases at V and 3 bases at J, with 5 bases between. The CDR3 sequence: CASSFSYTEAFF. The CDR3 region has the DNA TGTGCCAGCAGCTTTTCATACACTGAAGCTTTCTTT.

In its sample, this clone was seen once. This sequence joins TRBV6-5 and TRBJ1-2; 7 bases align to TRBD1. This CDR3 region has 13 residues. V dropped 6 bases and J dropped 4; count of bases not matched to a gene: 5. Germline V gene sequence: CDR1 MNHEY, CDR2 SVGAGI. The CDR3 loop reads CASRPGTAYGYTF. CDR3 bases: TGTGCCAGCAGGCCTGGGACAGCCTATGGCTACACCTTC.

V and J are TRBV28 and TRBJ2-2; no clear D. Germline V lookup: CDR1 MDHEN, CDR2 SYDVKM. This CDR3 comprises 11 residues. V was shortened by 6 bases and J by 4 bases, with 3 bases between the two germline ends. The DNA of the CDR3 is TGTGCCAGCAGCCTCACCGGGGAGCTGTTTTTT. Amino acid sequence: CASSLTGELFF.

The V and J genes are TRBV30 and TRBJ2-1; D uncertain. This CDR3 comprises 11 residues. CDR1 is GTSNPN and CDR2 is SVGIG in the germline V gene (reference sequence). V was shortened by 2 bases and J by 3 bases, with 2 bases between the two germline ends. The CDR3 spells CAWSNYNEQFF. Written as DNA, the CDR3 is TGTGCCTGGAGTAACTACAATGAGCAGTTCTTC.

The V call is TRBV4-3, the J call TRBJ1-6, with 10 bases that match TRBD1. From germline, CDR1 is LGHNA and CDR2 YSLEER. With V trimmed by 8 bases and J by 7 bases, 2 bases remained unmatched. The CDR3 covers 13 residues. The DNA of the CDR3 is TGCGCCAGCGGGACAGGGGTAAATTCACCCCTCCACTTT. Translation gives CASGTGVNSPLHF.

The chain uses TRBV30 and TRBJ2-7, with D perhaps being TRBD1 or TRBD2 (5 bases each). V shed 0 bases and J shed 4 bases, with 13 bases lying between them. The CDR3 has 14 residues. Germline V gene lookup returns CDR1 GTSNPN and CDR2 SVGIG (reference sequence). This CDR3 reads CAWSVAVRGYEQYF. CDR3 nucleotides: TGTGCCTGGAGTGTAGCGGTTAGGGGATACGAGCAGTACTTC.

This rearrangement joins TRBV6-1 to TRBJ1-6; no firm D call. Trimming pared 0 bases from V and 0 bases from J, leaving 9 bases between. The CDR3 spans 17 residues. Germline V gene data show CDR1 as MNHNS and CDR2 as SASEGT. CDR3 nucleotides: TGTGCCAGCAGTGAAGCGGCGGTCTACTCCTATAATTCACCCCTCCACTTT. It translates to CASSEAAVYSYNSPLHF.

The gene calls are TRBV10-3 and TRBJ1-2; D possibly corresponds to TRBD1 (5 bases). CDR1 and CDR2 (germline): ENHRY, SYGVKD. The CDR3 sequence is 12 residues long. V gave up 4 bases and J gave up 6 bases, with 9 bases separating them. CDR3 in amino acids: CAISAGQDGYTF. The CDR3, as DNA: TGTGCCATCAGTGCAGGGCAGGATGGCTACACCTTC.

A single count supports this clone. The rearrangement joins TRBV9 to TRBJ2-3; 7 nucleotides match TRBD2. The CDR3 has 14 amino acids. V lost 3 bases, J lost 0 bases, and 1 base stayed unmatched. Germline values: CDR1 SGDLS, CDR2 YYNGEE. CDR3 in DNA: TGTGCCAGCAGCGATAGCGGGAGCACAGATACGCAGTATTTT. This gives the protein CASSDSGSTDTQYF.

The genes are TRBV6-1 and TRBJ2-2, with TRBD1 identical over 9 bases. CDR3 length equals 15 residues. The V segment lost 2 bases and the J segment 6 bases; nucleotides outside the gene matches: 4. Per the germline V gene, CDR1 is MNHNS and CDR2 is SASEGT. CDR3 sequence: CASSETGGAPGELFF. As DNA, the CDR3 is TGTGCCAGCAGTGAAACAGGGGGCGCGCCCGGGGAGCTGTTTTTT.

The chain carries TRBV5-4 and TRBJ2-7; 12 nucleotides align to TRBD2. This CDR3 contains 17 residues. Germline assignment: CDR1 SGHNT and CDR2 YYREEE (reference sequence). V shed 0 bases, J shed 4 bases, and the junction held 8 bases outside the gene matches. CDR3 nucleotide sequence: TGTGCCAGCAGCTTGGTAAGACTAGCGGGAGAACCTTACGAGCAGTACTTC. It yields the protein CASSLVRLAGEPYEQYF. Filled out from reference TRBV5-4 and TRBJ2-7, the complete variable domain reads ETGVTQSPTHLIKTRGQQVTLRCSSQSGHNTVSWYQQALGQGPQFIFQYYREEENGRGNFPPRFSGLQFPNYSSELNVNALELDDSALYLCASSLVRLAGEPYEQYFGPGTRLTVT.

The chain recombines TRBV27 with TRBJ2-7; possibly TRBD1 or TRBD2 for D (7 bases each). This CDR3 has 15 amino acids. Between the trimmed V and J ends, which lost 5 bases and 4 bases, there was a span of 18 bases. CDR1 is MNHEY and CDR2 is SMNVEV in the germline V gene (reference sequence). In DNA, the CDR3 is TGTGCCAGCAGTCCACCCAGGGGGAGGGGATACGAGCAGTACTTC. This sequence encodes CASSPPRGRGYEQYF.

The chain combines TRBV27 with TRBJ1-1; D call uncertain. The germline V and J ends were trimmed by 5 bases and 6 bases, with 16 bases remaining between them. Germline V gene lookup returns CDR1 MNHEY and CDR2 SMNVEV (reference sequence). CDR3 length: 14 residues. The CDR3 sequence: CASSRRERFSEAFF. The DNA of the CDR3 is TGTGCCAGCAGTCGGAGGGAAAGGTTCTCTGAAGCTTTCTTT.

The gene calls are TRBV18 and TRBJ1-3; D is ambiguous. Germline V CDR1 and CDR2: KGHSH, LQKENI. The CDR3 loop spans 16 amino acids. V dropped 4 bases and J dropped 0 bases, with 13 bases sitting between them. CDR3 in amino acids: CASSRAKADSGNTIYF. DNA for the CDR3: TGTGCCAGCTCACGGGCGAAGGCCGACTCTGGAAACACCATATATTTT.

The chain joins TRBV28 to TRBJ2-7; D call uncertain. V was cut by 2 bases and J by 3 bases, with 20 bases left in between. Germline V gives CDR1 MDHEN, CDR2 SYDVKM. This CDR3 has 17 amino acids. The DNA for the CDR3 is TGTGCCAGCAGTTTAAGGTTACAGTTCGCCTTTAGCTACGAGCAGTACTTC. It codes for CASSLRLQFAFSYEQYF.

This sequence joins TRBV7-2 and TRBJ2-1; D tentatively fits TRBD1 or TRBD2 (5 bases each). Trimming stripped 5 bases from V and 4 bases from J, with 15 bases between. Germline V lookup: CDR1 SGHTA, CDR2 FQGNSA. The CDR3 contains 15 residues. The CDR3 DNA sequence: TGTGCCAGCAGCCTGGGGACGCTACCTTACAATGAGCAGTTCTTC. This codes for CASSLGTLPYNEQFF.